What follows is one T cell receptor beta chain and its context. The antigen is unknown. This sample is part of a study of STAT5B mutations in CD4+ large granular lymphocyte leukemia. Regarding the study as a whole: Patient CD4-sorted repertoires looked more clonal than healthy CD4+ repertoires, even without putative leukemic clones.

The method was immunoSEQ multiplex PCR; TCRdb's version includes in-frame clones alone and lacks a portion of them. The table has tens of thousands of clones, nearly 80% seen once. This receptor was identified in a human donor in good health. Input material: CD4+ T cells from blood buffy coats.

CDR3 loop: CASSQAGTGDEKLFF. In DNA form, the CDR3 reads TGCGCCAGCAGCCAAGCCGGGACAGGGGACGAAAAACTGTTTTTT. V and J are TRBV4-1 and TRBJ1-4, with 10 bases aligning to TRBD1. Germline loops: CDR1 MGHRA, CDR2 YSYEKL. Germline trimming cut 1 base from V and 8 bases from J; bases unmatched to any gene: 4. CDR3 length: 15 amino acids.